Described below is a single T cell receptor beta chain sequence and its context. Antigen unknown. The study ran its PCR with 60 Vbeta and 13 Jbeta primers. Some clones are missing from TCRdb's copy, which holds only in-frame ones; the method was immunoSEQ multiplex PCR. The sample lists some 180,000 clones; roughly 80% were seen once. The data originate from a study of cytomegalovirus exposure and HLA in healthy donors. Study observations and caveats: Investigators reported around 150 TCR beta chains as tied to cytomegalovirus. In a later analysis, several top co-occurrence clusters appeared linked to parvovirus B19, influenza, CMV and Epstein-Barr virus.

The V gene end was trimmed by 3 bases and the J gene end by 6 bases; junction bases not matched to a gene: 4. The CDR3 loop spans 14 amino acids. Germline assignment: CDR1 MDHEN and CDR2 SYDVKM. The receptor was isolated from a man aged 35 to 55 in good health and CMV-seropositive. This chain uses TRBV28 with TRBJ2-1; 8 bases align to TRBD2. The specimen sequenced was PBMCs. The CDR3 nucleotides are TGTGCCAGCAGTTTCCGGGAGGGCCGCAATGAGCAGTTCTTC. Translating it yields CASSFREGRNEQFF.